This T cell receptor (beta chain) was identified in a study of tumor and adjacent non-tumor tissue in lung cancer. Study as a whole: Histology: 12 adenocarcinoma, a couple of squamous cell carcinoma, 1 small cell lung cancer. Patients were aged roughly 31 to 76, roughly nine men and 4 to 6 women, stage I to III.

The library came from three nested PCR rounds adapted from ARM-PCR protocols. TCRdb fed the multiplex PCR reads into MiXCR, producing one record per CDR3 protein. In the table there are more than 85,000 distinct CDR3 sequences, 61% of which are singletons. The CDR3 is 14 residues long. The germline V gene encodes CDR1 DFQATT and CDR2 SNEGSKA (reference sequence). RNA was extracted from bulk tissue without any cell sorting. Between August and November 2014, newly diagnosed, chemotherapy-naive lung cancer patients underwent thoracic surgery in China. In regard to this clonotype: At one of its ends the junction is not consistent with the germline gene, which may arise from a read error.

The source material was lung tumor tissue. This receptor was obtained from a man between 65 and 79 years old with non-small cell lung cancer. This chain uses TRBV20-1 with TRBJ2-7, with D perhaps TRBD2 (6 bases). CDR3 residues: CSVRTNGRTYGQYF. CDR3 bases: TGCAGTGTGAGGACTAACGGGAGAACCTACGGGCAGTACTTC.